Below, one T cell receptor beta chain is given with its context. What it recognizes is unknown. The source of the sample is a study of cytomegalovirus exposure and HLA in healthy donors. General study results and limits: Later work found most CMV-associated TCR beta chains apparently HLA-restricted. Among TCR beta chains, those listed as cytomegalovirus-associated numbered about 160. TCR beta sequences reportedly predicted most subjects' HLA-A and HLA-B alleles accurately. Some V segments, including TRBV6-2 and TRBV6-3, were excluded as indistinguishable.

V shed 4 bases, J shed 4 bases, and the junction held 4 bases outside the gene matches. From germline, CDR1 is SGDLS and CDR2 YYNGEE. The CDR3 sequence is 14 residues long. PCR used 60 Vbeta primers and 13 Jbeta primers. Clones were sequenced by immunoSEQ multiplex PCR, and TCRdb holds only the in-frame ones, with some missing. This repertoire shows about 82,000 clones, around 70% found once; its top ten account for under 25%. This chain uses TRBV9 with TRBJ2-5; TRBD1 agrees at 10 bases. The sequencing sample was made of PBMCs. The source is a man younger than 45 in good health and CMV-seropositive. The CDR3 DNA reads as TGTGCCAGCAGCTTCCGGACAGGGGGAGAGACCCAGTACTTC. Translating gives CASSFRTGGETQYF.